This is a list of T cell receptor beta chains from one sample in a study of memory CD4+ T cells and cytomegalovirus serostatus. TCRdb's table, derived via immunoSEQ multiplex PCR, lists solely in-frame clones and lacks some. Among about 75,000 clones listed, roughly three quarters were seen once. The specimen was memory CD4+ T cells from blood. The receptor set was obtained from an adult in good health and CMV-seropositive. The CDR3 runs from the conserved cysteine through the conserved F or W. D genes are given only for firm matches. Size is omitted from some rows. Given values are once, few, many or a class for expanded clones.

>TRBD1|TRBV6-5|few|TRBJ1-2
TGTGCCAGCAGGATCGGACAGGGGGTCTATGGCTACACCTTC
CASRIGQGVYGYTF
>TRBD2|TRBV18|NA|TRBJ2-3
TGTGCCAGCTCACCCCAGGGACTAGTTGAAGATACGCAGTATTTT
CASSPQGLVEDTQYF
>NA|TRBV4-1|NA|TRBJ2-6
TGCGCCAGCAGACCCCCGGGTTTTCGGATCTCTGGGGCCAACGTCCTGACTTTC
CASRPPGFRISGANVLTF
>NA|TRBV4-2|NA|TRBJ2-1
TGTGCCAGCAGCCAAGATTGGGGGCGGGACTACAATGAGCAGTTCTTC
CASSQDWGRDYNEQFF
>NA|TRBV30|NA|TRBJ1-2
TGTGCCTGGAGTGTAGGCCGTAACTATGGCTACACCTTC
CAWSVGRNYGYTF
>NA|TRBV19|NA|TRBJ1-1
TGTGCCAGTAGCCCAAGACCCGAGAACACTGAAGCTTTCTTT
CASSPRPENTEAFF
>NA|TRBV11-3|few|TRBJ2-1
TGTGCCAGCAGCCGGGGGAGGATCTCCTACAATGAGCAGTTCTTC
CASSRGRISYNEQFF
>NA|TRBV15|NA|TRBJ2-5
TGTGCCACCAGCAGAATAGACGCGGTACTATGGGGGCGGGACCCCGTAGAGACCCAGTACTTC
CATSRIDAVLWGRDPVETQYF
>NA|TRBV18|NA|TRBJ1-6
TGTGCCAGCTCACCAGTGGGTTGGGGATCACCCCTCCACTTT
CASSPVGWGSPLHF
>NA|TRBV2|NA|TRBJ1-4
TGTGCCAGCAGTGAAGGGGTGACGCGGCAGGCGGAACTGTTTTTT
CASSEGVTRQAELFF
>NA|TRBV19|few|TRBJ1-4
TGTGCCAGTAGTCCACTAGAGGACAGAAATGAAAAACTGTTTTTT
CASSPLEDRNEKLFF
>NA|TRBV29-1|NA|TRBJ1-2
TGCAGCGTTGATGGGGCCTATGGCTACACCTTC
CSVDGAYGYTF
>TRBD1|TRBV2|NA|TRBJ2-2
TGTGCCAGCAGGATGGGACAGGGAATTGGCACCGGGGAGCTGTTTTTT
CASRMGQGIGTGELFF
>TRBD2|TRBV4-1|NA|TRBJ2-1
TGCGCCAGCAGCCAAGTTGGGAGCGGGAGAAGAGCGGCTGAGCAGTTCTTC
CASSQVGSGRRAAEQFF
>TRBD1|TRBV18|NA|TRBJ2-7
TGTGCCAGCTCAATCTCTTCGTCCGGACAGGGGCCGAGGGAGCAGTACTTC
CASSISSSGQGPREQYF
>NA|TRBV9|once|TRBJ1-3
TGTGCCAGCAGCGTAGACGCGTATCACGGAAACACCATATATTTT
CASSVDAYHGNTIYF
>NA|TRBV10-1|NA|TRBJ2-2
TGCGCCACCGGCGGTACAGTGTCCGGGGAGCTGTTTTTT
CATGGTVSGELFF
>NA|TRBV5-4|NA|TRBJ1-2
TGTGCCAGCAGCGCCCTCGCGCATGGCAGCTATGGCTACACCTTC
CASSALAHGSYGYTF
>NA|TRBV5-1|NA|TRBJ1-4
TGCGCCAGCAGCTTGGGACAGCGAAATGAAAAACTGTTTTTT
CASSLGQRNEKLFF
>NA|TRBV5-6|few|TRBJ1-5
TGTGCCAGCAGCTTCGGGAATCAGCCCCAGCATTTT
CASSFGNQPQHF
>NA|TRBV20-1|few|TRBJ1-1
TGCAGTGCTAGTAAGACATTTGAAGCTTTCTTT
CSASKTFEAFF
>TRBD1|TRBV7-8|NA|TRBJ1-3
TGTGCCAGCAGCACACGACAGGGGGATTCTGGAAACACCATATATTTT
CASSTRQGDSGNTIYF
>NA|TRBV4-3|NA|TRBJ1-2
TGCGCCAGCAGCCAAGAGACCATGGGGGCTAACTATGGCTACACCTTC
CASSQETMGANYGYTF
>NA|TRBV4-1|NA|TRBJ1-5
TGCGCCAGCAGCCAAGGAGGCTGGGTTCTCGGCAATCAGCCCCAGCATTTT
CASSQGGWVLGNQPQHF
>NA|TRBV2|NA|TRBJ2-2
TGTGCCAGCAACCGAGACCTATCTTGGGCCGGGGAGCTGTTTTTT
CASNRDLSWAGELFF
>NA|TRBV9|NA|TRBJ1-1
TGTGCCAGCAGCGTAGAAATGAACACTGAAGCTTTCTTT
CASSVEMNTEAFF
>NA|TRBV6-5|once|TRBJ1-2
TGTGCCAGCAGTAAATCACACGGGACGAACTATGGCTACACCTTC
CASSKSHGTNYGYTF
>NA|TRBV6-1|NA|TRBJ1-1
TGTGCCAGCAGTGAAGGGTCAGGGAGATACACTGAAGCTTTCTTT
CASSEGSGRYTEAFF
>NA|TRBV10-1|NA|TRBJ2-1
TGCGCCAGCAGTGATCTGAGCAGGAACTACAATGAGCAGTTCTTC
CASSDLSRNYNEQFF
>TRBD2|TRBV18|NA|TRBJ2-1
TGTGCCAGCTCACCACCGCTAGCGGGGGCCGCCCCCGGGTACAATGAGCAGTTCTTC
CASSPPLAGAAPGYNEQFF
>TRBD2|TRBV28|NA|TRBJ2-7
TGTGCCAGCAGGAAACTAGCGACGGGCGAGCAGTACTTC
CASRKLATGEQYF
>NA|TRBV20-1|NA|TRBJ1-2
TGCAGTGCGAGGATGTTCTATGGCTACACCTTC
CSARMFYGYTF
>NA|TRBV19|NA|TRBJ2-7
TGTGCCAGTAGTACTTCTCTTCGTGGGGTATCCTACGAGCAGTACTTC
CASSTSLRGVSYEQYF
>TRBD1|TRBV29-1|NA|TRBJ1-1
TGTGGGGACAGCCTGAACACTGAAGCTTTCTTT
CGDSLNTEAFF
>NA|TRBV19|NA|TRBJ1-1
TGTGCCAGTAGCGGGGGGCGCGACTTCGAAGCTTTCTTT
CASSGGRDFEAFF
>NA|TRBV7-2|NA|TRBJ2-2
TGTGCCAGCAGCTTAGGTCCGTCCACCGGGGAGCTGTTTTTT
CASSLGPSTGELFF
>TRBD1|TRBV9|NA|TRBJ2-2
TGTGCCAGCAGCTTCGGACAGGGTAACACCGGGGAGCTGTTTTTT
CASSFGQGNTGELFF
>NA|TRBV28|NA|TRBJ1-5
TGTGCGACCGACCGGTTTCACTATAGCAATCAGCCCCAGCATTTT
CATDRFHYSNQPQHF
>TRBD2|TRBV10-3|NA|TRBJ2-5
TGTGCCATCAGTGATAGAGGGGAGGGAGAGACCCAGTACTTC
CAISDRGEGETQYF
>NA|TRBV7-2|NA|TRBJ2-7
TGTGCCAGCAGCTTAGGAGCCGGGGGGCGGACGACATCCTACGAGCAGTACTTC
CASSLGAGGRTTSYEQYF
>NA|TRBV11-2|NA|TRBJ1-1
TGTGCCAGCAGCTCGGGCCCTACCACTGAAGCTTTCTTT
CASSSGPTTEAFF
>TRBD2|TRBV7-2|NA|TRBJ2-1
TGTGCCAGCAGCCTAAGCGGGGGCTACAATGAGCAGTTCTTC
CASSLSGGYNEQFF
>TRBD1|TRBV7-9|once|TRBJ1-3
TGTGCCAGCAGTCAAGGGTCAGGGGGCTATACTGGAAACACCATATATTTT
CASSQGSGGYTGNTIYF
>NA|TRBV27|NA|TRBJ1-1
TGTGCCAGCAGTGCAGGGGATATGAACACTGAAGCTTTCTTT
CASSAGDMNTEAFF
>NA|TRBV10-1|NA|TRBJ2-1
TGCGCCAGCACCCTTGGGGCTAGCCTTCTAATCTTC
CASTLGASLLIF
>TRBD1|TRBV30|NA|TRBJ2-7
TGTGCCTGGAGGGGGGCCGGGACAGGAGGATACGAGCAGTACTTC
CAWRGAGTGGYEQYF
>NA|TRBV30|NA|TRBJ1-5
TGTGCCTGGAGTTTCGGGGAGAGCCAGCCCCAGCATTTT
CAWSFGESQPQHF
>NA|TRBV7-6|NA|TRBJ2-2
TGTGCCAGCAGCCCCCGCCCAGGCGGGGGGGAGCTGTTTTTT
CASSPRPGGGELFF
>TRBD1|TRBV9|NA|TRBJ1-4
TGTGCCAGCAGCCGAGGGACAGGGGGGTTTGAAAAACTGTTTTTT
CASSRGTGGFEKLFF
>NA|TRBV11-3|NA|TRBJ2-6
TGTGCCAGCAGCTTAGGACAGACTGGGGCCAACGTCCTGACTTTC
CASSLGQTGANVLTF
>NA|TRBV30|NA|TRBJ2-3
TGTGCCTGGAGTTTCATACTGGGCACAGATACGCAGTATTTT
CAWSFILGTDTQYF
>TRBD2|TRBV5-1|NA|TRBJ2-5
TGCGCCAGCAGCACCTCTAGCGGGGGGCCGGAGACCCAGTACTTC
CASSTSSGGPETQYF
>NA|TRBV19|once|TRBJ1-1
TGTGCCAGTCGCTGGGGGAGGAACACTGAAGCTTTCTTT
CASRWGRNTEAFF
>NA|TRBV18|NA|TRBJ1-5
TGTGCCAGCTCACCACCAAACAGGGAGGCGGATCAGCCCCAGCATTTT
CASSPPNREADQPQHF
>TRBD1|TRBV11-3|NA|TRBJ2-5
TGTGCCAGCAGCTTGGACAGGGCCTTTCGAGAGACCCAGTACTTC
CASSLDRAFRETQYF
>NA|TRBV29-1|NA|TRBJ2-7
TGCAGCGTTGAAGCAGGGTACGAGCAGTACTTC
CSVEAGYEQYF
>TRBD2|TRBV7-2|NA|TRBJ2-5
TGTGCCAGCAGCTTAGCGTTCCCGGCTAGCGGGGGAGTCGCTACAAGAGTCACCCAGTACTTC
CASSLAFPASGGVATRVTQYF